The T cell receptor (beta chain) under discussion was sequenced for a study of blood T cell repertoires in COVID-19. In the study overall: The United States, Italy and Spain supplied acute and convalescent COVID-19 samples.

Using immunoSEQ multiplex PCR, the repertoire was profiled, and TCRdb retains in-frame clones only, with some absent. The sample holds some 180,000 clones; roughly 80% are singletons and the top ten take around 6.9%. Germline V gene lookup returns CDR1 MNHEY and CDR2 SMNVEV (reference sequence). Between the trimmed V and J ends, which lost 6 bases and 4 bases, there was a span of 16 bases. CDR3 length: 14 residues. This chain joins TRBV27 and TRBJ2-7; weak D call: TRBD2 (6 bases). Sequenced: peripheral blood. The TCR sequence derives from a man aged 55 to 70 with acute or convalescent COVID-19. CDR3 sequence reads: CASRKNSGVYEQYF. CDR3 coding DNA: TGTGCCAGCAGAAAGAACTCGGGGGTATACGAGCAGTACTTC.